By sample share, the clone carrying this T cell receptor (beta chain) is medium-sized. The target antigen is unknown. This record comes from a study of circulating CD8 cells and anti-PD-1 response in melanoma. Study context: About 50% of the 13 melanoma patients received first-line anti-PD-1 therapy.

Study findings and constraints: Published repertoire comparisons used only baseline and M1 samples. Subset repertoires were largely private at M1, with under 7.5% shared. Replicates were generally not done for experiments.

Each library started from approximately 14 ng of total RNA using the QIAseq Immune Repertoire TCR panel. In TCRdb, the reads were re-called with MiXCR into one record per CDR3 protein. The data contain around 540 distinct CDR3 sequences, 6.2% of them singletons. Sorting of live CD3+CD8+TCRalphabeta+ cells by PD-1 and/or TIGIT gave four subsets. The receptor's source is a human donor with melanoma. The material was CD8+ T cells from PBMCs, obtained at baseline or after one month of anti-PD-1 therapy (not recorded which).

CDR3 protein: CATSPTGGIYEQYF. The DNA for the CDR3 is TGTGCCACCTCCCCGACAGGGGGTATTTACGAGCAGTACTTC. The J gene is TRBJ2-7, the V gene TRBV19; TRBD1 matches at 9 bases. V gave up 10 bases and J gave up 4 bases; unmatched junction bases: 11. Germline V gene sequence: CDR1 LNHDA, CDR2 SQIVND (reference sequence). This CDR3 contains 14 residues.